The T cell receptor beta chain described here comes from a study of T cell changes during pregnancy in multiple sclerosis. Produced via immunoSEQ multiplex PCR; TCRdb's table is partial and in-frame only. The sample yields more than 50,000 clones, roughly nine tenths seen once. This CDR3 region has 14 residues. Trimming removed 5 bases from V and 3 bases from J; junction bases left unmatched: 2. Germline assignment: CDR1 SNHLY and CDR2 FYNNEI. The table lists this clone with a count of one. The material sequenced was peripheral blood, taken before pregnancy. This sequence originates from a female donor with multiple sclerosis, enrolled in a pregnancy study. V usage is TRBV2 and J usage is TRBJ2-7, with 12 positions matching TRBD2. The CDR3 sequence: CASSWTSGDYEQYF. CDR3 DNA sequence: TGTGCCAGCAGTTGGACTAGCGGGGACTACGAGCAGTACTTC.